The 16 T cell receptor beta chains reported below all come from one sample, sequenced in a study of blood T cell repertoires in COVID-19. Method: immunoSEQ multiplex PCR; TCRdb's copy keeps in-frame clones and lacks some. Here the sample spans around 65,000 clones, over 80% being singletons. Source material: peripheral blood. Every receptor here comes from a human donor in a cohort sampled during active COVID-19.

The chain couples TRBV19 to TRBJ2-1, with 9 bases aligning to TRBD1. The V and J ends lost 5 bases and 7 bases, in that order; junction bases with no gene match: 6. The CDR3 runs 14 residues. The germline V gene has CDR1 LNHDA and CDR2 SQIVND (reference sequence). CDR3 sequence: CASSLGTGLNEQFF. In DNA, the CDR3 is TGTGCCAGTAGTCTCGGGACAGGGTTAAATGAGCAGTTCTTC. The variable domain in full, with the rest retrieved from reference TRBV19 and TRBJ2-1, is DGGITQSPKYLFRKEGQNVTLSCEQNLNHDAMYWYRQDPGQGLRLIYYSQIVNDFQKGDIAEGYSVSREKKESFPLTVTSAQKNPTAFYLCASSLGTGLNEQFFGPGTRLTVL.

This clone was seen more than once but under ten times. The V gene is TRBV6-6, the J gene TRBJ2-7; 9 bases fit TRBD1. V shed 5 bases and J 2 bases; nucleotides not matched to a gene: 7. The length of the CDR3 is 15 residues. Per germline, CDR1 MNHNY and CDR2 SVGAGI (reference sequence). The CDR3 is CASSLQGARTYEQYF. The CDR3 bases are TGTGCCAGCAGTCTACAGGGGGCGCGGACCTACGAGCAGTACTTC.

CDR3 bases: TGCAGCGTACAACTACAGGCGACCTACGAGCAGTACTTC. Encoded protein: CSVQLQATYEQYF. The chain has TRBV29-1 and TRBJ2-7; weak D call: TRBD1 (5 bases). The V gene's germline CDR1 is SQVTM and CDR2 ANQGSEA. This CDR3 region has 13 residues. V was pared by 6 bases and J by 2 bases, with 14 bases between.

The chain links TRBV5-1 to TRBJ2-3, with 8 bases that match TRBD2. This CDR3 is 14 amino acids long. Germline trimming cut 1 base from V and 7 bases from J; bases unmatched to any gene: 5. Germline CDR1 reads SGHRS; CDR2 reads YFSETQ. CDR3 bases: TGCGCCAGCAGCTTGACGGGGGGGCCCAATACGCAGTATTTT. It yields the protein CASSLTGGPNTQYF.

A single count supports this clone. The rearrangement uses TRBV7-2 and TRBJ1-1; D ambiguous. Looked up from germline, CDR1 is SGHTA and CDR2 is FQGNSA. CDR3 size: 15 residues. V was pared by 4 bases and J by 4 bases, with 16 bases between. Written as DNA, the CDR3 is TGTGCCAGCAGCTATACCCCCAAAGGCGGCACTGAAGCTTTCTTT. Its protein is CASSYTPKGGTEAFF.

V is TRBV19 and J is TRBJ2-2; no reliable D call. The CDR3 consists of 18 residues. Germline V gives CDR1 LNHDA, CDR2 SQIVND (reference sequence). The V end was cut by 1 base, the J end by 0 bases, with 15 bases between. Written as DNA, the CDR3 is TGTGCCAGTAGTATAGGCGTCCCCCTGAGCCCGAACACCGGGGAGCTGTTTTTT. Translated: CASSIGVPLSPNTGELFF.

The J gene is TRBJ2-2, the V gene TRBV3-1 (or the pseudogene TRBV3-2); the match to TRBD2 covers 8 bases. This CDR3 contains 18 residues. V was pared by 3 bases and J by 1 base, with 10 bases of the junction left unmatched. CDR1 is LGHDT, CDR2 YNNKEL, per germline (reference sequence). The CDR3 loop reads CASSQPFWREENTGELFF. CDR3 coding DNA: TGTGCCAGCAGCCAGCCCTTCTGGCGGGAGGAGAACACCGGGGAGCTGTTTTTT.

This chain links TRBV15 with TRBJ2-2, with D unresolved. The CDR3 has 16 amino acids. CDR1 LNHNV and CDR2 YYDKDF come from the germline V gene (reference sequence). V lost 6 bases and J lost 0, with 14 bases in between. The CDR3, as DNA: TGTGCCACCAGTCTTGGGCCAGGCCCGAACACCGGGGAGCTGTTTTTT. Protein product: CATSLGPGPNTGELFF.

This clone came up once. The chain combines TRBV19 with TRBJ1-2; D is ambiguous. Germline CDR1 and CDR2: LNHDA and SQIVND (reference sequence). There are 15 residues in the CDR3. V was trimmed by 5 bases and J by 2 bases, leaving 15 bases between them. CDR3 sequence: CASSHLQVGNYGYTF. CDR3 coding DNA: TGTGCCAGTAGTCACCTGCAGGTTGGGAACTATGGCTACACCTTC. Supplemented by reference TRBV19 and TRBJ1-2, the full variable domain reads DGGITQSPKYLFRKEGQNVTLSCEQNLNHDAMYWYRQDPGQGLRLIYYSQIVNDFQKGDIAEGYSVSREKKESFPLTVTSAQKNPTAFYLCASSHLQVGNYGYTFGSGTRLTVV.

The chain uses TRBV5-1 and TRBJ2-3; 9 nucleotides match TRBD1. CDR3 length: 16 residues. The trim removed 4 bases at V and 6 bases at J, leaving 12 bases unmatched. Germline values: CDR1 SGHRS, CDR2 YFSETQ. CDR3 DNA: TGCGCCAGCAGCCCACAGGGGGCTCGGGTGACGGATACGCAGTATTTT. It yields the protein CASSPQGARVTDTQYF.

This clone was recorded a few times. The rearrangement uses TRBV5-6 and TRBJ2-4; TRBD1 is a possible D gene (6 bases). The V end lost 4 bases, the J end lost 0 bases, and 20 bases lay between the germline ends. This CDR3 is 18 amino acids long. The germline V gene encodes CDR1 SGHDT and CDR2 YYEEEE. This CDR3 is CASSRLLDSLLAKNIQYF. In nucleotides, the CDR3 is TGTGCCAGCAGCCGACTCTTGGACAGCCTACTAGCCAAAAACATTCAGTACTTC.

The chain carries TRBV19 and TRBJ2-3; the match to TRBD1 covers 9 bases. V trimming: 1 base; J trimming: 3 bases; junction bases outside the gene matches: 2. Looked up from germline, CDR1 is LNHDA and CDR2 is SQIVND (reference sequence). The CDR3 extends over 15 amino acids. The CDR3 bases are TGTGCCAGTAGTATAGGGGACAGGGTTACAGATACGCAGTATTTT. This codes for CASSIGDRVTDTQYF.

This chain joins TRBV3-1 (or the pseudogene TRBV3-2) and TRBJ1-2, with 10 bases matching TRBD1. Germline trimming cut 1 base from V and 4 bases from J; bases unmatched to any gene: 0. CDR1 is LGHDT, CDR2 YNNKEL, per germline (reference sequence). The length of the CDR3 is 14 residues. DNA for the CDR3: TGTGCCAGCAGCCAAGGGACAGGGGGCTATGGCTACACCTTC. This encodes CASSQGTGGYGYTF.

The chain uses TRBV11-1 and TRBJ2-3; 7 bases line up with TRBD2. CDR1 is SGHAT, CDR2 FQDESV, per germline (reference sequence). CDR3 length: 16 amino acids. Germline trimming cut 1 base from V and 2 bases from J; bases unmatched to any gene: 6. CDR3 region: CASSLELADTTDTQYF. CDR3 DNA sequence: TGTGCCAGCAGCTTAGAGCTAGCGGATACCACAGATACGCAGTATTTT.

The genes are TRBV28 and TRBJ1-3, with a possible D match to TRBD1 (6 bases). Between the trimmed V and J ends, which lost 4 bases and 9 bases, there was a span of 10 bases. The CDR3 is 12 amino acids. Germline V lookup: CDR1 MDHEN, CDR2 SYDVKM. CDR3 region: CASSSQGPTIYF. The CDR3 bases are TGTGCCAGCAGTTCCCAGGGGCCCACCATATATTTT.

The chain has TRBV20-1 and TRBJ1-4, with D hard to call. Trimming cost V 7 bases and J 3 bases, with 6 bases left between them. Germline CDR1 reads DFQATT; CDR2 reads SNEGSKA (reference sequence). This CDR3 region has 11 residues. The CDR3 nucleotides are TGCAGTGGGCAGGCTAATGAAAAACTGTTTTTT. The encoded protein is CSGQANEKLFF.